This T cell receptor beta chain was identified in a study of T cell changes during pregnancy in multiple sclerosis. The repertoire was sequenced with immunoSEQ multiplex PCR; TCRdb's copy has only in-frame clones and lacks some. The table lists 55,000 to 80,000 clones, roughly 94% of them singletons, with 0.58% in the top ten. Trimming cost V 2 bases and J 7 bases; bases outside gene matches: 3. Germline V gene lookup returns CDR1 SGHTA and CDR2 FQGTGA. This CDR3 has 14 amino acids. The sequence was collected from a female donor with multiple sclerosis, enrolled in a pregnancy study. The V and J genes are TRBV7-3 and TRBJ1-2, with 11 bases matching TRBD1. Material: peripheral blood, obtained in the third trimester of pregnancy. The CDR3 loop is CASSLEGQGVGYTF. The DNA for the CDR3 is TGTGCCAGCAGCTTAGAGGGACAGGGGGTTGGCTACACCTTC.